This T cell receptor (beta chain) is from a study of blood T cell repertoires in COVID-19. Study-wide background: The United States, Italy and Spain supplied acute and convalescent COVID-19 samples. PBMCs, B-cell-depleted T cells, or T cells were the source of the cDNA or gDNA that made up the material.

Original processing notes: Reference gene primer amplification yielded estimated nucleated cell counts. Clones were sequenced by immunoSEQ multiplex PCR, and TCRdb holds only the in-frame ones, with some missing. That table supplies the V and J calls and clone size; D and trimming were determined from the DNA. The repertoire includes roughly 100,000 clones, about 91% of them detected once, and 5.5% to 7% sits in the top ten. There are 16 residues in the CDR3. CDR1 and CDR2 (germline): MNHEY, SVGEGT. The V end was cut by 4 bases, the J end by 2 bases, with 17 bases between. The sequence derives from a human donor in a cohort sampled during active COVID-19. The genes are TRBV6-2 or TRBV6-3 and TRBJ1-2; D perhaps matches TRBD1 (5 bases). Sequencing input: peripheral blood. The CDR3, as DNA: TGTGCCAGCAGTTTACCTAGAGACAGAAGAAACTATGGCTACACCTTC. Its protein product is CASSLPRDRRNYGYTF.